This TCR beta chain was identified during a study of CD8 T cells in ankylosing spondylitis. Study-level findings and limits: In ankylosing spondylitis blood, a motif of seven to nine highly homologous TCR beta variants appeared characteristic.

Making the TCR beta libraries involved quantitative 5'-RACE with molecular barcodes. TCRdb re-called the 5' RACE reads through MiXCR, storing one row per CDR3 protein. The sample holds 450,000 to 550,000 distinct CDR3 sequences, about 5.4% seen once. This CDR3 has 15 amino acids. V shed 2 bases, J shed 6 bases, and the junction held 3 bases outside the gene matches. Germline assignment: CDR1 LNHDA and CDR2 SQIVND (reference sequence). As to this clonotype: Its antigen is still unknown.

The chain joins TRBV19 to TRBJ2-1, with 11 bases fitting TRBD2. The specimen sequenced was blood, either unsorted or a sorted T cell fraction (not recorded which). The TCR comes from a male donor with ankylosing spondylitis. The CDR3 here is CASSIRLAGSNEQFF. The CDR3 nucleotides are TGTGCCAGTAGTATACGACTAGCGGGAAGCAATGAGCAGTTCTTC.